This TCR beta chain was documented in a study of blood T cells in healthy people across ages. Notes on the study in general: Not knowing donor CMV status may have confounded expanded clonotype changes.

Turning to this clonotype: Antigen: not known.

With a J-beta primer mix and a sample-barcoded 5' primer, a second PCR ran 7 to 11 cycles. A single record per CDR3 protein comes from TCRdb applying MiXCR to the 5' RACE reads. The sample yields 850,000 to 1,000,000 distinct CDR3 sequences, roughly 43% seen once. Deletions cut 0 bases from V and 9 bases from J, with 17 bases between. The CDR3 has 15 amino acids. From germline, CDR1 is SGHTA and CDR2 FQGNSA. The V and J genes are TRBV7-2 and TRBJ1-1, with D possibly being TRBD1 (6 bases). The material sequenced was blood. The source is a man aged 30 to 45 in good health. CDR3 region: CASSLAGGSLLKAFF. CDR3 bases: TGTGCCAGCAGCTTAGCGGGGGGCAGTCTTCTAAAAGCTTTCTTT. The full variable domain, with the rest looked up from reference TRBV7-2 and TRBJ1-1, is GAGVSQSPSNKVTEKGKDVELRCDPISGHTALYWYRQSLGQGLEFLIYFQGNSAPDKSGLPSDRFSAERTGGSVSTLTIQRTQQEDSAVYLCASSLAGGSLLKAFFGQGTRLTVV.